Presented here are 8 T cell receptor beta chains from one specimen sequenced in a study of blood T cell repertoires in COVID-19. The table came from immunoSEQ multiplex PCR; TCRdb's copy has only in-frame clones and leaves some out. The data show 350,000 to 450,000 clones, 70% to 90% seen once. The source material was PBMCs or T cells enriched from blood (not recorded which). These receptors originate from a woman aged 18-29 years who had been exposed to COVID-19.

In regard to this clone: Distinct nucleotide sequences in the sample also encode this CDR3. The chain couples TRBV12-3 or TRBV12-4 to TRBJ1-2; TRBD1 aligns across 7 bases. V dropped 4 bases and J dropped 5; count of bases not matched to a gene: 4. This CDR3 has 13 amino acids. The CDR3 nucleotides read TGTGCCAGCAGTTCCGGGACAGTTTATGGCTACACCTTC. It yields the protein CASSSGTVYGYTF.

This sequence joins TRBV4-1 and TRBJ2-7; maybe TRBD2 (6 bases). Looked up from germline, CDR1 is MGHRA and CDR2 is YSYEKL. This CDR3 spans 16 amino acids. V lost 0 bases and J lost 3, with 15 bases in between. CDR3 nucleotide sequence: TGCGCCAGCAGCCAAGACGGGCTAGCGACCTTCTACGAGCAGTACTTC. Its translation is CASSQDGLATFYEQYF.

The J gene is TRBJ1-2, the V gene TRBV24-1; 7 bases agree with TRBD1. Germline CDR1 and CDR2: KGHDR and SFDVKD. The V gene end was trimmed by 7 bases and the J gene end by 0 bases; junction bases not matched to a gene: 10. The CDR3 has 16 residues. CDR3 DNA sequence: TGTGCCACCAGCCATTGGACAGGAGAAACTAACTATGGCTACACCTTC. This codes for CATSHWTGETNYGYTF.

The CDR3 DNA reads TGTGCCAGCAGCTTAGCGGGGGGGCCAATATTGCCCTACAATGAGCAGTTCTTC. Protein product: CASSLAGGPILPYNEQFF. This chain uses TRBV9 with TRBJ2-1; 11 bases map to TRBD2. This CDR3 has 18 amino acids. Germline loops: CDR1 SGDLS, CDR2 YYNGEE. J gave up 2 bases and V 4 bases, and 11 bases lay outside the gene matches. Supplemented by reference TRBV9 and TRBJ2-1, the full variable domain reads DSGVTQTPKHLITATGQRVTLRCSPRSGDLSVYWYQQSLDQGLQFLIQYYNGEERAKGNILERFSAQQFPDLHSELNLSSLELGDSALYFCASSLAGGPILPYNEQFFGPGTRLTVL.

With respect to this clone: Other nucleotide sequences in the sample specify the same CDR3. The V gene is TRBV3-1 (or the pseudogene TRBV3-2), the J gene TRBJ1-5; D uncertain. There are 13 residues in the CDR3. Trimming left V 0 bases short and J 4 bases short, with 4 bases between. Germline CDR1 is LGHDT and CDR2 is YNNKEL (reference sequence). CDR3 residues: CASSQDLNQPQHF. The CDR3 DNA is TGTGCCAGCAGCCAAGACTTGAATCAGCCCCAGCATTTT.

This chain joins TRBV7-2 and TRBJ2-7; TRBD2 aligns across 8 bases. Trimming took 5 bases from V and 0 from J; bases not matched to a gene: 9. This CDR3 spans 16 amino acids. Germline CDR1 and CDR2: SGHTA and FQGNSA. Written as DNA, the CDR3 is TGTGCCAGCAGCACACCCGCCGGGACTAGCTCCTACGAGCAGTACTTC. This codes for CASSTPAGTSSYEQYF.

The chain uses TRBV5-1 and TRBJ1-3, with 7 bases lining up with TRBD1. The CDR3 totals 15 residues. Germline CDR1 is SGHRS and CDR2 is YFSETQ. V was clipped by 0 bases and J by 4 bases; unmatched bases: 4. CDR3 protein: CASSLERGLGNTIYF. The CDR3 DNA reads TGCGCCAGCAGCTTGGAAAGGGGGCTCGGAAACACCATATATTTT.

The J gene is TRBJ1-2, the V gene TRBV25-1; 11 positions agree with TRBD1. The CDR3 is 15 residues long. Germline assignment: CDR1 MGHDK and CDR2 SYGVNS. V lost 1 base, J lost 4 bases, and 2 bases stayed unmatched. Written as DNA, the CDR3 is TGTGCCAGCAGTGAATCCGGACAGGGGGCCTATGGCTACACCTTC. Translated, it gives CASSESGQGAYGYTF.